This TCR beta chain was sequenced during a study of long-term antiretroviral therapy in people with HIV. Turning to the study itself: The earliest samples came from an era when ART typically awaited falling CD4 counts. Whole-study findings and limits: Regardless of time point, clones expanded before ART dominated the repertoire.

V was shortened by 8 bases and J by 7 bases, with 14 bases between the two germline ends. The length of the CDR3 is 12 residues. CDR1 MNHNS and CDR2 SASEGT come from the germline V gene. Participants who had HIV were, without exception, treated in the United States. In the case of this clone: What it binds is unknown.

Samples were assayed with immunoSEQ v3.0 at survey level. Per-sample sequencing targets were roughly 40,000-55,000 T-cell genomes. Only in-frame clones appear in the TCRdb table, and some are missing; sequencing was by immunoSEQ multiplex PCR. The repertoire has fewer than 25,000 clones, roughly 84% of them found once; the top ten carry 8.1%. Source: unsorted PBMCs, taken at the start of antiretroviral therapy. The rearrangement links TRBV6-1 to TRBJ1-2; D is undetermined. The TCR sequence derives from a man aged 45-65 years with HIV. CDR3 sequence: CASRGIGFGYTF. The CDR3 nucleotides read TGTGCCAGCCGGGGAATTGGCTTTGGCTACACCTTC.